A selection of T cell receptor beta chains follows, all from one sample in a study of T cell clonotyping in hematopoietic cell transplantation. Profiling relied on immunoSEQ multiplex PCR, and the TCRdb table lists in-frame clones only, not all of them. The table shows more than 15,000 clones, with 92% occurring only once. Sequencing used peripheral blood mononuclear cells. These receptors were collected from a man in his forties in good health. Some clones in this sample may be carry-over from other donors' samples. Both conserved end residues are part of each CDR3. Each record gives: J gene, D gene, V gene, clone size, CDR3 protein, CDR3 DNA. D genes are given only for firm matches. Clone size is given for some rows only: seen once, a few or many times, or a class if the clone is expanded.

TRBJ1-1 TRBD1 TRBV6-5 - CASSPRTGNTEAFF TGTGCCAGCAGTCCAAGGACAGGGAATACTGAAGCTTTCTTT
TRBJ1-2 TRBD1 TRBV19 - CASSIVAGTAYGYTF TGTGCCAGTAGTATAGTCGCCGGGACAGCTTATGGCTACACCTTC
TRBJ2-3 - TRBV7-9 - CASTNTDTQYF TGTGCCAGCACGAACACAGATACGCAGTATTTT
TRBJ2-7 - TRBV9 - CASSVAAAPSYEQYF TGTGCCAGCAGCGTAGCCGCAGCTCCATCCTACGAGCAGTACTTC
TRBJ1-6 - TRBV2 - CAIPLKSDGASPLHF TGTGCCATCCCCCTGAAATCGGACGGCGCCTCACCCCTCCACTTT
TRBJ2-5 - TRBV7-7 - CASSPRQLSTGRDEETQYF TGTGCCAGCAGCCCGCGCCAACTCTCGACAGGGAGGGATGAGGAGACCCAGTACTTC
TRBJ2-5 TRBD1 TRBV5-6 - CASSFPGQRPQETQYF TGTGCCAGCAGCTTCCCGGGACAGAGGCCCCAAGAGACCCAGTACTTC
TRBJ2-7 - TRBV14 - CASSSRQSYEQYF TGTGCCAGCAGCTCCCGACAGTCCTACGAGCAGTACTTC
TRBJ1-5 - TRBV9 - CASSDRDSNQPQHF TGTGCCAGCAGCGACCGGGACAGCAATCAGCCCCAGCATTTT
TRBJ2-7 TRBD1 TRBV9 - CASSPTTGTGYREQYF TGTGCCAGCAGCCCAACGACCGGGACAGGTTACCGCGAGCAGTACTTC
TRBJ1-2 TRBD1 TRBV7-9 - CASSWDRGRAGYGYTF TGTGCCAGCAGCTGGGACAGGGGGCGCGCCGGCTATGGCTACACCTTC
TRBJ1-1 - TRBV6-6 - CASSPNPGGPNTEAFF TGTGCCAGCAGCCCAAACCCCGGGGGGCCAAACACTGAAGCTTTCTTT
TRBJ2-7 - TRBV7-3 - CASSSTGRSEQYF TGTGCCAGCAGCTCCACGGGGCGGAGCGAGCAGTACTTC
TRBJ1-5 - TRBV29-1 once CSVVVAGTGNQPQHF TGCAGCGTTGTGGTCGCAGGGACGGGCAATCAGCCCCAGCATTTT
TRBJ2-5 TRBD1 TRBV7-6 once CASSTPDRGGETQYF TGTGCCAGCAGCACTCCTGACAGGGGAGGTGAGACCCAGTACTTC
TRBJ2-1 TRBD1 TRBV9 few CASSVEGQGNNEQFF TGTGCCAGCAGCGTAGAGGGACAGGGCAACAATGAGCAGTTCTTC
TRBJ2-6 - TRBV5-1 - CASSYHRDTSGANVLTF TGCGCCAGCAGCTACCACCGGGACACCTCTGGGGCCAACGTCCTGACTTTC
TRBJ1-2 TRBD1 TRBV4-3 - CASSPDVNRGSTF TGCGCCAGCAGCCCCGACGTAAACAGGGGGTCCACCTTC
TRBJ2-2 - TRBV7-2 - CASSPRTDYGGELFF TGTGCCAGCAGCCCCCGGACAGATTACGGCGGGGAGCTGTTTTTT
TRBJ2-2 TRBD1 TRBV5-6 - CASSFVQGDTGELFF TGTGCCAGCAGCTTCGTGCAGGGGGACACCGGGGAGCTGTTTTTT
TRBJ2-7 TRBD2 TRBV2 - CASSEPGGVHEQYF TGTGCCAGCAGTGAGCCGGGAGGGGTCCACGAGCAGTACTTC
TRBJ1-5 - TRBV6-6 - CASSYSGRGTEPQHF TGTGCCAGCAGTTACTCGGGCCGGGGGACGGAGCCCCAGCATTTT
TRBJ2-7 TRBD1 TRBV27 - CASSLGQSYEQYF TGTGCCAGCAGTCTGGGACAGTCCTACGAGCAGTACTTC
TRBJ2-7 TRBD2 TRBV6-1 medium-sized CASTGTSGDLGEQYF TGTGCCAGCACCGGGACTAGCGGGGACCTGGGCGAGCAGTACTTC
TRBJ2-3 TRBD2 TRBV30 - CAKDIGGTGDTQYF TGTGCCAAGGATATCGGGGGGACCGGGGATACGCAGTATTTT
TRBJ1-1 - TRBV6-4 - CASSRQMNTEAFF TGTGCCAGCAGCCGACAGATGAACACTGAAGCTTTCTTT
TRBJ2-7 - TRBV2 - CASSARASEQYF TGTGCCAGCAGCGCTCGGGCATCCGAGCAGTACTTC
TRBJ2-7 - TRBV28 - CASSPTEGGLSYEQYF TGTGCCAGCAGTCCGACAGAGGGTGGTCTATCCTACGAGCAGTACTTC
TRBJ2-7 TRBD1 TRBV5-1 - CASSLNHPGQVYEQYF TGCGCCAGCAGCTTGAATCACCCGGGACAGGTTTACGAGCAGTACTTC
TRBJ2-7 - TRBV5-1 - CASSPGLDRAYEQYF TGCGCCAGCAGCCCCGGACTAGACAGGGCCTACGAGCAGTACTTC
TRBJ2-3 - TRBV7-9 - CASSLADADTQYF TGTGCCAGCAGCTTAGCGGATGCGGATACGCAGTATTTT
TRBJ2-5 - TRBV5-4 - CASSFAGQETQYF TGTGCCAGCAGCTTCGCAGGCCAAGAGACCCAGTACTTC
TRBJ1-1 - TRBV5-5 - CASSSAPGQMNTEAFF TGTGCCAGCAGCTCCGCTCCGGGACAAATGAACACTGAAGCTTTCTTT
TRBJ1-6 - TRBV9 - CASSPRDLLPNSPLHF TGTGCCAGCAGCCCCCGGGACCTACTCCCTAATTCACCCCTCCACTTT
TRBJ2-7 - TRBV4-3 - CASSQVVRGAGDEQYF TGCGCCAGCAGCCAAGTAGTCAGGGGAGCCGGGGACGAGCAGTACTTC
TRBJ2-5 - TRBV30 - CAWKEGTQYF TGTGCCTGGAAAGAGGGGACCCAGTACTTC
TRBJ1-2 - TRBV16 - CASSRRDGPSGYTF TGTGCCAGCAGCCGCCGGGACGGACCCAGTGGCTACACCTTC
TRBJ2-3 - TRBV9 - CASSVGGTDTQYF TGTGCCAGCAGCGTAGGCGGCACAGATACGCAGTATTTT
TRBJ1-2 - TRBV6-5 - CASSYQRTLNYGYTF TGTGCCAGCAGTTACCAACGGACATTAAACTATGGCTACACCTTC
TRBJ2-7 TRBD1 TRBV6-1 - CASSVSGGSSYEQYF TGTGCCAGCAGTGTTTCAGGGGGTAGCTCCTACGAGCAGTACTTC
TRBJ1-2 - TRBV11-2 - CASSLVGRDGYTF TGTGCCAGCAGCTTAGTTGGTCGGGATGGCTACACCTTC
TRBJ1-1 - TRBV7-9 - CASSLGRWGEAFF TGTGCCAGCAGCTTAGGTCGATGGGGTGAAGCTTTCTTT
TRBJ2-3 - TRBV9 once CASSVVAGGADTQYF TGTGCCAGCAGCGTGGTAGCAGGGGGGGCAGATACGCAGTATTTT
TRBJ2-1 TRBD2 TRBV6-4 - CASRDGTSGNNEQFF TGTGCCAGCCGGGATGGGACTAGCGGCAACAATGAGCAGTTCTTC
TRBJ2-5 - TRBV11-2 - CASSYLSRGETQYF TGTGCCAGCAGCTATCTCTCTCGCGGAGAGACCCAGTACTTC
TRBJ2-7 - TRBV5-1 - CASSLSGTLTYEQYF TGCGCCAGCAGCTTGTCGGGGACCCTGACCTACGAGCAGTACTTC
TRBJ1-5 TRBD1 TRBV5-6 - CASSYDRGQPQHF TGTGCCAGCAGCTATGACAGGGGTCAGCCCCAGCATTTT
TRBJ2-5 - TRBV9 - CASSEGGNLRETQYF TGTGCCAGCAGCGAAGGGGGGAACCTCAGGGAGACCCAGTACTTC
TRBJ2-2 - TRBV27 - CASSLLRGELFF TGTGCCAGCAGTTTACTCCGCGGGGAGCTGTTTTTT
TRBJ2-5 - TRBV7-2 - CASSPFPRAALGETQYF TGTGCCAGCAGCCCATTTCCCCGAGCCGCCCTCGGAGAGACCCAGTACTTC
TRBJ1-5 - TRBV5-4 - CASSLLMFDYSNQPQHF TGTGCCAGCAGCTTGTTAATGTTCGACTATAGCAATCAGCCCCAGCATTTT
TRBJ2-3 TRBD2 TRBV7-9 - CASSEGLAGARTDTQYF TGTGCCAGCAGCGAAGGACTAGCGGGGGCCCGCACAGATACGCAGTATTTT
TRBJ2-3 TRBD2 TRBV23-1 - CASSHLAGPTDTQYF TGCGCCAGCAGTCACCTAGCGGGACCCACAGATACGCAGTATTTT
TRBJ2-7 - TRBV28 once CASSRTLAYEQYF TGTGCCAGCAGCCGGACTCTAGCCTACGAGCAGTACTTC
TRBJ1-1 TRBD1 TRBV25-1 - CASSEYRGGTEAFF TGTGCCAGCAGTGAGTACAGGGGGGGAACTGAAGCTTTCTTT
TRBJ1-1 - TRBV7-2 - CASSPGRANTEAFF TGTGCCAGCAGCCCAGGACGGGCGAACACTGAAGCTTTCTTT
TRBJ2-5 TRBD1 TRBV28 - CASRGDRAFQETQYF TGTGCCAGCAGGGGGGACAGGGCCTTCCAAGAGACCCAGTACTTC
TRBJ1-1 - TRBV29-1 - CSVESPNTEAFF TGCAGCGTTGAATCACCCAACACTGAAGCTTTCTTT